This record concerns one TCR beta chain sequence. Its antigen remains undetermined. No base quality information exists; no much larger clone differs at one position. TCRbeta CDR3 regions were amplified from genomic DNA using the immunoSEQ Assay, a bias-controlled multiplex PCR. As for how the authors treated the data: The number of nucleated cells in each sample was estimated from the amplification of reference gene primers within the assay. To quantify the absolute abundance of each unique TCRbeta CDR3 rearrangement, sequence reads were collapsed and filtered. For each sample, productive Simpson clonality was calculated by taking the square root of Simpson's diversity index across productive rearrangements. The clones in this table, taken by TCRdb from immuneACCESS, are in-frame only. Not every clone is retained; where verified, under half of the shortfall comes from an unresolved V gene, and the cause of the rest is unknown. The V and J calls and the clone size are those of that table, but D and trimming were determined from the DNA. The sample contains roughly 75,000 clones, more than 70% of them found a single time. Roughly 13% of the sample goes to the ten largest clones.

This entry comes from a study of blood T cell repertoires in COVID-19 (dated by TCRdb to the early 2020s). For the wider study: The collaborator samples originated in the United States, Italy and Spain and spanned the acute and convalescent phases of COVID-19. The material from the prospective study consisted of cDNA or gDNA derived from T cells, B-cell-depleted T cells, or PBMCs. Subjects who had been exposed to COVID-19, were actively infected with it, or had recovered from it provided the deeply sampled blood TCRbeta repertoires that made up the dataset. The repertoires were released in a freely available public database meant as a resource for research on the immune response to SARS-CoV-2. The samples were drawn from two sources: the first 160 participants of the ongoing ImmuneRACE study, and approximately 1,300 subjects contributed by 6 global collaborators. Sample metadata almost always included a de-identified subject ID, COVID-19 status, age in years and sex. Where available, HLA class I and class II types were taken from metadata supplied by the sample provider and were not determined by assay-based typing. Study-wide conclusions, independent of this receptor: The quantity of clinical and demographic metadata differed by source and by participant and was supplied without curation.

One collaborating source in Seattle enrolled patients during active infection and followed them longitudinally through the course of disease. Whole blood was collected in K2EDTA tubes by collaborating institutions according to the institutions' own protocols. Collaborator samples were shipped for TCRbeta analysis as frozen whole blood, isolated PBMCs, or DNA extracted from either sample type. V lost 5 bases and J lost 3 bases, and the count of bases not matched to a germline gene is 12. CDR1 PRHDT and CDR2 FYEKMQ are derived from the germline V gene (reference sequence). The cysteine opens and the phenylalanine closes a CDR3 of 17 amino acids. The CDR3 DNA has 51 bases and is translated from base 1.

This TCR was recovered from a man aged 45-65 years with COVID-19, enrolled during active disease. The chain employs TRBV13 and TRBJ2-3, and TRBD2 aligns with 9 junction nucleotides. The sequencing sample was made of peripheral blood. The DNA sequence is as follows: TGTGCCAGCAGCGCCACCGGGACTAGCTTTGGGACAGATACGCAGTATTTT. Its protein product is CASSATGTSFGTDTQYF.